This T cell receptor (beta chain) was documented in a study of Graves' ophthalmopathy and Graves' hyperthyroidism (dated by TCRdb to between 2018 and 2020). Context from the whole study: Peripheral blood was collected at initial diagnosis, prior to any treatment. TCR beta repertoire signatures were used to distinguish Graves' ophthalmopathy from Graves' hyperthyroidism and to predict progression to ophthalmopathy. In total, around 140 blood samples were TCR-sequenced: fewer than 50 ophthalmopathy, 80 or so hyperthyroidism and some 17 hyperthyroidism-to-ophthalmopathy patients. To explore V-J signatures distinguishing ophthalmopathy from hyperthyroidism, a discovery set of roughly 100 patients (roughly 44 ophthalmopathy, 55 to 60 stable hyperthyroidism) was enrolled. An independent validation cohort comprised roughly 20 hyperthyroidism patients and 15 to 17 patients who later progressed from hyperthyroidism to ophthalmopathy. In five or six hyperthyroidism patients, the T-cell repertoires found in thyroid tissue were compared with those found in blood. Following sample collection, hyperthyroidism patients were given methimazole at a starting dose of 30 mg daily, and ophthalmopathy patients were given high-dose intravenous methylprednisolone. For training and testing, the 80 to 100 patients in the discovery cohort were randomly divided in a 7:3 ratio.

In the germline V gene (reference sequence), CDR1 corresponds to GTSNPN and CDR2 to SVGIG. From the cysteine up to the phenylalanine, the CDR3 has a length of 18 residues. Kept here is only the CDR3 DNA, which spans 54 bases and is read in frame from base 1. V ends up 0 bases short and J 4 bases short, with an unmatched junction base count of 16. For repertoire sequencing, the TCR beta CDR3 regions were amplified from RNA transcripts. The first round of RT-PCR was done with HTBI primers and the Qiagen OneStep RT-PCR kit, and was followed by a second round of multiplex PCR, then size selection and purification. Libraries were sequenced paired-end with 100 bp reads on an Illumina HiSeq2000. In the paper's pipeline: SOAPnuke was used for read processing, and reads with adapters, uncalled bases, a mean Phred below 15, or no exact constant-primer or identifier match were discarded. COPE v1.2.5 was used to merge high-quality paired reads. Each unique nucleotide sequence was treated as a clonotype, and MiTCR v1.1 was used to align the clonotypes to the IMGT TRB V, D and J references. The analysis was limited to V-J combinations with a frequency above 0.0001, which together covered over 99% of the repertoires. For each V-J combination, a TCR clonal expansion and chaos score was defined as F50 clonal expansion divided by the chaos observed in the TCRdist matrix. Welch's t-statistics and random forest were used to narrow the features down to 10 to 15 V-J combinations, which were then fed into a naive Bayes classifier. Thyroid-blood repertoire similarity was quantified with the Morisita-Horn index. Clones were called with MiXCR by TCRdb after fastp trimmed the public reads at Q25, and only in-frame beta chains were retained. When rows share a CDR3 protein, they turn into one entry using the most common DNA and genes. The V and J calls and clone size come from TCRdb's table, not from the authors' own analysis. The sample table lists about 210,000 distinct CDR3 sequences, less than 30% of them with a count of one. The top ten clonotypes cover approximately 9.1% of the sample.

The investigation overall reported the following: Most expanded thyroid clonotypes with frequency above 0.001 were also detected in blood, suggesting blood repertoires may reflect the thyroid immune response. In cross-validation, the 13-signature model distinguished ophthalmopathy from stable hyperthyroidism with approximately 90% sensitivity and 81.08% specificity, while in the test set the corresponding values were around 79% and 71%. Sample size was not predetermined statistically, and investigators were not blinded to group allocation. In validation, the model predicted ophthalmopathy progression with over 60% sensitivity and approximately 78% specificity; fewer than 15 predicted patients were CT-confirmed with GO in a median of 6.5 months.

Ophthalmopathy patients were characterized by moderately to severely active disease, a Clinical Activity Score of at least 3, a NOSPECS grade of at least 4, and a disease duration under 3 months. Patients with other autoimmune diseases, uncontrolled infections, pregnancy or lactation were excluded. Clinical symptoms, serum thyroxine, TRAb, thyroid ultrasound and orbital computed tomography were used for diagnosis. PBMCs were isolated from around 10 ml of fresh peripheral blood by Ficoll-Paque density gradient centrifugation. Total RNA was extracted with Trizol reagent and quality-checked on an Agilent 2100 Bioanalyzer. This clonotype was counted at least ten times. Its antigen has not been determined. It has no much larger one-base neighbor in the sample; base qualities were not kept.

The sequence is built from TRBV30 and TRBJ2-5, and TRBD1 aligns with 8 junction nucleotides. The material sequenced was peripheral blood. The clonotype originates from a man aged 50-59 years with Graves' ophthalmopathy. Donor details come from another sample of the same person, matched by shared clones. This receptor carries the CDR3 CAWSVSGSGTGGRETQYF. The DNA sequence is as follows: TGTGCCTGGAGTGTAAGCGGGTCGGGGACAGGTGGTAGAGAGACCCAGTACTTC.